This is a list of T cell receptor beta chains from one sample in a study of blood T cell repertoires in COVID-19. Assay used: immunoSEQ multiplex PCR; TCRdb lists only in-frame clones, some missing. The sample has 75,000 to 95,000 clones; around four fifths are singletons. The sample consisted of peripheral blood. All receptors come from a man aged 50-60 years with acute or convalescent COVID-19. Each CDR3 is given with its conserved first and last residue. Each record gives: clone size, J gene, D gene, V gene, CDR3 DNA, CDR3 protein. The D gene is left open where the match is weak. Clone size, where shown, is once, few, many, or a class for clones that have expanded.

.	TRBJ2-1	.	TRBV6-4	TGTGCCAGCAGTGACTCTGGACACCTTAGCTCCTACAATGAGCAGTTCTTC	CASSDSGHLSSYNEQFF
many	TRBJ2-7	.	TRBV3-1/TRBV3-2	TGTGCCAGCAGCCCCGCCCGGACAGCCAGGGCGAACGAGCAGTACTTC	CASSPARTARANEQYF
.	TRBJ2-7	.	TRBV5-1	TGCGCCAGCAGCCCAGACAGCCCCTACGAGCAGTACTTC	CASSPDSPYEQYF
.	TRBJ2-5	.	TRBV9	TGTGCCAGCAGCGTAGCTACCGGAGGGGTTTGGCAAGAGACCCAGTACTTC	CASSVATGGVWQETQYF
.	TRBJ1-2	.	TRBV28	TGTGCCAGCAGAGTTACAGGGCTTTATGGCTACACCTTC	CASRVTGLYGYTF
.	TRBJ1-4	.	TRBV11-2	TGTGCCAGCAGCTTAGGACAGCGTAATGAAAAACTGTTTTTT	CASSLGQRNEKLFF
.	TRBJ1-3	.	TRBV29-1	TGCAGCGTTCGGACAGCTGGAAACACCATATATTTT	CSVRTAGNTIYF
.	TRBJ2-3	TRBD2	TRBV7-2	TGTGCCGTAGCTACCGGGACTAGGAGCACAGATACGCAGTATTTT	CAVATGTRSTDTQYF
.	TRBJ2-5	.	TRBV7-2	TGTGCCAGCACGTCTTACACCCAAGAGACCCAGTACTTC	CASTSYTQETQYF
.	TRBJ2-1	TRBD2	TRBV4-1	TGCGCCAGCAGCCAAGGAGCGGGGGGGAGCTCCTACAATGAGCAGTTCTTC	CASSQGAGGSSYNEQFF
.	TRBJ2-1	.	TRBV6-2/TRBV6-3	TGTGCCAGCAGTTATGGCCTCTCCTACAATGAGCAGTTCTTC	CASSYGLSYNEQFF
once	TRBJ2-7	.	TRBV4-1	TGCGCCAGCAGCCCCTTCGACAACTCCTACGAGCAGTACTTC	CASSPFDNSYEQYF
few	TRBJ2-7	.	TRBV10-3	TGTGCCATCAGTCAGACCTACGAGCAGTACTTC	CAISQTYEQYF
.	TRBJ2-3	.	TRBV29-1	TGCAGCGTTGGAAGGGGCCCAGATACGCAGTATTTT	CSVGRGPDTQYF